Sequencing of this TCR beta chain was carried out in a study of OX40 agonist ivuxolimab in advanced cancers. Repertoires were generated with immunoSEQ multiplex PCR, while TCRdb's copy carries only in-frame clones and drops some. The sample includes about 67,000 clones, approximately 90% seen only once; the top ten take 2% to 2.5%. On this clone: As yet, its antigen is unknown.

With 0 bases clipped from V and 0 bases from J, the junction kept 3 bases outside the gene matches. Germline V gene lookup returns CDR1 SGHRS and CDR2 YFSETQ. This CDR3 comprises 17 residues. Study conclusions and caveats: Among the nonresponders, some also had low normalized T-cell clonal expansion.

The chain links TRBV5-1 to TRBJ1-6, with 7 bases matching TRBD1. This sample comprised CD4+ or CD8+ T cells sorted from blood, obtained in a trial of the OX40 agonist ivuxolimab. The clonotype originates from an adult with an advanced solid tumor such as melanoma, head and neck, liver or kidney cancer. The CDR3 protein is CASSLGQGNSYNSPLHF. The CDR3 nucleotides read TGCGCCAGCAGCTTGGGACAGGGAAACTCCTATAATTCACCCCTCCACTTT.